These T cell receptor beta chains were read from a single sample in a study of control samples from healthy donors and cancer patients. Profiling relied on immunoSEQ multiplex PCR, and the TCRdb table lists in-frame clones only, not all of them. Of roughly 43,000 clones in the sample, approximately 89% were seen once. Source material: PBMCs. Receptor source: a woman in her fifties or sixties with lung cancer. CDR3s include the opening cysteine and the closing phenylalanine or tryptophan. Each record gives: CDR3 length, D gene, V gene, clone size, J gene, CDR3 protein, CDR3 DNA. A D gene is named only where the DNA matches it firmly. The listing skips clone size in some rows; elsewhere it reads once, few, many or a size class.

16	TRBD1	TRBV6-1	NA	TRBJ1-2	CASSEAGLGQGDGYTF	TGTGCCAGCAGTGAAGCGGGGTTGGGACAGGGGGACGGCTACACCTTC
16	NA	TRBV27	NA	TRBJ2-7	CASSLTGTGTSYEQYF	TGTGCCAGCAGTTTAACGGGGACGGGAACCTCCTACGAGCAGTACTTC
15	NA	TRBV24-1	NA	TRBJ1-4	CATSDSLATNEKLFF	TGTGCCACCAGTGACAGCCTTGCAACTAATGAAAAACTGTTTTTT
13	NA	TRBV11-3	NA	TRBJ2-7	CASSPGGNYEQYF	TGTGCCAGCAGCCCCGGCGGCAACTACGAGCAGTACTTC
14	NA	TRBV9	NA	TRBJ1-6	CASSVQVSNSPLHF	TGTGCCAGCAGCGTTCAGGTCTCTAATTCACCCCTCCACTTT
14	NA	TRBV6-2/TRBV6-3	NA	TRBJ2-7	CASSYSFTSYEQYF	TGTGCCAGCAGTTACTCGTTCACTTCCTACGAGCAGTACTTC
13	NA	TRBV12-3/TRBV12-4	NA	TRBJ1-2	CASSSGAFYGYTF	TGTGCCAGCAGTTCTGGGGCTTTCTATGGCTACACCTTC
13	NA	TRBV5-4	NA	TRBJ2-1	CASSLRGYNEQFF	TGTGCCAGCAGCTTGCGCGGCTACAATGAGCAGTTCTTC
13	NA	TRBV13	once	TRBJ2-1	CASSPSSSNEQFF	TGTGCCAGCAGCCCTTCTAGCAGCAATGAGCAGTTCTTC
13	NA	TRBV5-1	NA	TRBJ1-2	CASSLTGLYGYTF	TGCGCCAGCAGCCTGACGGGCCTCTATGGCTACACCTTC
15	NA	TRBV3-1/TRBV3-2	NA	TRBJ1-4	CASRQEGEGQEKLFF	TGTGCCAGCAGACAAGAGGGAGAGGGACAAGAAAAACTGTTTTTT
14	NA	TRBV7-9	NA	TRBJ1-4	CASSLVTGSEKLFF	TGTGCCAGCAGCTTAGTAACAGGGAGTGAAAAACTGTTTTTT
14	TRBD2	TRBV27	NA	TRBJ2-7	CASSPTSGTYEQYF	TGTGCCAGCAGCCCGACTAGCGGAACGTACGAGCAGTACTTC
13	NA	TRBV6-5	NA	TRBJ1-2	CASSSVEGGGYTF	TGTGCCAGCAGTTCCGTCGAGGGAGGAGGCTACACCTTC
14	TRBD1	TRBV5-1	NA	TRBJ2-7	CASSSRDRSYEQYF	TGCGCCAGCAGCTCCCGGGACAGGTCCTACGAGCAGTACTTC
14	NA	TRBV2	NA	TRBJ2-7	CASSEDNIDYEQYF	TGTGCCAGCAGTGAGGACAATATAGACTACGAGCAGTACTTC
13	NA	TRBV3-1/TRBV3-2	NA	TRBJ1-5	CASSQDYNQPQHF	TGTGCCAGCAGCCAAGACTATAATCAGCCCCAGCATTTT
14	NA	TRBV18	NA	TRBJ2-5	CASSPRYSEETQYF	TGTGCCAGCTCACCCCGGTACAGTGAAGAGACCCAGTACTTC
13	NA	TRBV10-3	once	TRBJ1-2	CAISDVRKVGYTF	TGTGCCATCAGTGACGTGAGAAAAGTAGGCTACACCTTC